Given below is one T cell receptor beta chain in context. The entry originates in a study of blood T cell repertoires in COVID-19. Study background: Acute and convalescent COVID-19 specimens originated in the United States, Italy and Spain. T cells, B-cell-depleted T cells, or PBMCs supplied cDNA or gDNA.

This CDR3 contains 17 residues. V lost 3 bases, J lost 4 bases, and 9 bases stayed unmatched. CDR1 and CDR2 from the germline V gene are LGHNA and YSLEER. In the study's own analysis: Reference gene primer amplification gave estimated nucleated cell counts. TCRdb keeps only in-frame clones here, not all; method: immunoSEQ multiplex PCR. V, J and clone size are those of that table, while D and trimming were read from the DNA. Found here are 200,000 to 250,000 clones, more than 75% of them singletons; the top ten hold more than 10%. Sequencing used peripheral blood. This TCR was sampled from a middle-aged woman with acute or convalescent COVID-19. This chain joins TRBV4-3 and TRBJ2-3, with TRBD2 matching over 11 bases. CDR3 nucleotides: TGCGCCAGCAGCCAGATTCTAGCGGGAGGCAAAGCAGATACGCAGTATTTT. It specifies CASSQILAGGKADTQYF.